The source of this T cell receptor beta chain is a study of cytomegalovirus exposure and HLA in healthy donors. Background on the study: From HLA-typed donors, an early data release held 70 million to 100 million unique TCRs. Overall study results and limits: In a later analysis, specific HLA alleles were associated with 15,000 to 20,000 TCR beta sequences at a 0.05 false discovery rate. TCR beta V- and J-gene trimming was later associated with a missense DCLRE1C variant. Further analysis was carried out later, and it showed several of the most significant clusters appearing linked to common viral pathogens.

PCR used 60 Vbeta primers and 13 Jbeta primers. Profiling relied on immunoSEQ multiplex PCR, and the TCRdb table lists in-frame clones only, not all of them. The table lists some 59,000 clones, roughly 84% of them singletons, with approximately 2.8% in the top ten. J gave up 4 bases and V 3 bases, and 2 bases lay outside the gene matches. The CDR3 is 13 amino acids. Germline-derived CDR1 and CDR2 are SGHAT and FQNNGV. On this clone itself: Its antigen is not identified.

The sequence was obtained from a woman younger than 35 in good health and CMV-seronegative. Sequenced sample: PBMCs. The rearrangement uses TRBV11-2 and TRBJ2-5; 7 positions match TRBD2. The DNA for the CDR3 is TGTGCCAGCAGCTTCTCGGGAGGAGAGACCCAGTACTTC. It specifies CASSFSGGETQYF.